The 4 T cell receptor beta chains presented below share a single source sample, sequenced in a study of blood T cell repertoires in COVID-19. The data were produced by immunoSEQ multiplex PCR, yet TCRdb's version contains in-frame clones alone and is incomplete. This table has about 250,000 clones, more than 70% appearing once. The specimen was peripheral blood. The source of these receptors is a woman in her twenties or thirties with COVID-19, enrolled during active disease.

The chain combines TRBV11-2 with TRBJ2-7; D is perhaps TRBD2 (6 bases). Germline V CDR1 and CDR2: SGHAT, FQNNGV. This CDR3 contains 13 residues. The V and J ends lost 5 bases and 0 bases respectively, with 8 bases between them. CDR3: CASSPTSSYEQYV. The CDR3 nucleotides read TGTGCCAGCAGCCCGACTAGCTCCTACGAGCAGTACGTC.

This clone was seen only once. The rearrangement links TRBV10-3 to TRBJ2-2; D is possibly TRBD1 (6 bases). Germline CDR1 ENHRY, CDR2 SYGVKD. CDR3 length: 17 amino acids. Trimming removed 4 bases from V and 4 bases from J, with 19 bases in between. In DNA, the CDR3 is TGTGCCATCAGTGGTGATCCCTGGGACACCCCCACCGGGGAGCTGTTTTTT. Amino acids: CAISGDPWDTPTGELFF.

The J gene is TRBJ2-5, the V gene TRBV5-1; no clear D gene. This CDR3 is 14 amino acids long. The germline V gene has CDR1 SGHRS and CDR2 YFSETQ. V was clipped by 3 bases and J by 5 bases, with 14 bases between them. The CDR3 protein is CASSSTTSGETQYF. CDR3 in DNA: TGCGCCAGCAGCTCAACGACCTCCGGGGAGACCCAGTACTTC.

The chain has TRBV4-1 and TRBJ1-6, with TRBD1 matching over 7 bases. This CDR3 region has 17 residues. Germline CDR1 reads MGHRA; CDR2 reads YSYEKL. V was clipped by 1 base and J by 7 bases; unmatched bases: 10. CDR3 loop: CASSQAPNRGYNSPLHF. The CDR3 DNA is TGCGCCAGCAGCCAAGCCCCGAACAGGGGCTACAATTCACCCCTCCACTTT.